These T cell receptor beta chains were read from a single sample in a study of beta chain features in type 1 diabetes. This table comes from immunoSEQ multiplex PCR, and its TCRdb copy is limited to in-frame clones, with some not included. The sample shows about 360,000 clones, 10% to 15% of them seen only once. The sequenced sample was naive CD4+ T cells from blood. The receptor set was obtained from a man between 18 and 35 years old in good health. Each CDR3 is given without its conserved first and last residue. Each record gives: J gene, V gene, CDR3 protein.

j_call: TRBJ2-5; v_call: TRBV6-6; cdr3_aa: ASSYRGGWETQY
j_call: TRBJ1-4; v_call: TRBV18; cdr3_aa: ASSPRIPTNEKLF
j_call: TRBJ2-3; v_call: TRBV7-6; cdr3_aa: ASSLGARTTDTQY
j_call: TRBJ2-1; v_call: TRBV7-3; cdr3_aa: ASSLDNGYNEQF
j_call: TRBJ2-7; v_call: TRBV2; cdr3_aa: ASSEESFSSSYEQY
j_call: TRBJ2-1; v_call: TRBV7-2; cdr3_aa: ASSSPREVIVNEQF
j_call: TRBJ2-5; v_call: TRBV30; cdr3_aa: AWSPRGPLGETQY
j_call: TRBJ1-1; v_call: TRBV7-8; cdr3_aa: ASSSTTEAF
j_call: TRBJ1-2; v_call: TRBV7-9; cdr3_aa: ASSLDREYGYT
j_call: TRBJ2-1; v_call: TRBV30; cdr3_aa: AWSVGLAGVVEQF
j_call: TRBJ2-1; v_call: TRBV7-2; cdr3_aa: ASSLAGQEYNEQF
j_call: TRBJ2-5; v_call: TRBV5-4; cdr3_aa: ASSASGTQY
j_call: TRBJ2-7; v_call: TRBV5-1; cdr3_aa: ASSQGGPNYEQY
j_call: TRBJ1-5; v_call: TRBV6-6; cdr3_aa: ASSYSRAAGNQPQH
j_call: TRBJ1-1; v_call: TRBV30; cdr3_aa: AWVSRRNTEAF
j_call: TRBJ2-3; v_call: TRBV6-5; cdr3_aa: ASRRKTGDTDTQY
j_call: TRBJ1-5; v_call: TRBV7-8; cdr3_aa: ASSLAASGVYSNQPQH
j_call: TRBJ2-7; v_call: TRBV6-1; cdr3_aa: ASSESTSGYLNEQY
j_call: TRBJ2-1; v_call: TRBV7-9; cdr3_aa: ASSHRTSGRDEQF
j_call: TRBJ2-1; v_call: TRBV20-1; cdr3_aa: SARDRGEQF
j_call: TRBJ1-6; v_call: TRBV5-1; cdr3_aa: ASSLPGGTYNSPLH
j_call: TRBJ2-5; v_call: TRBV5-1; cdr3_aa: ASSAGGFQETQY
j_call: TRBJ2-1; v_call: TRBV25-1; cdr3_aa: ASRAGLAIDEQF
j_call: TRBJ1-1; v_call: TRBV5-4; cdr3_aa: ASSSQTTGGTEAF
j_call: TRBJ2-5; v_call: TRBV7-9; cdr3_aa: ASSLGLAGAYQETQY
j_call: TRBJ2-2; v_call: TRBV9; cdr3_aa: ASSVGGARNTGELF
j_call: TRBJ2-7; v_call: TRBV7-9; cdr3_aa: ASSRDIGYEQY
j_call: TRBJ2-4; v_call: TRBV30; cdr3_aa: AWNSGENIQY
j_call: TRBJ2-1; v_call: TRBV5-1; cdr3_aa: ASSLGPPRTGEQF
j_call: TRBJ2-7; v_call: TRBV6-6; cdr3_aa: ASSYSQAEQY
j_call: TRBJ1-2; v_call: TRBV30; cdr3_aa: ASISQTGSGYGYT